These 26 T cell receptor beta chains were sequenced from one sample in a study of T cell changes during pregnancy in multiple sclerosis. Some clones are missing from TCRdb's copy, which holds only in-frame ones; the method was immunoSEQ multiplex PCR. Of tens of thousands of clones in the sample, roughly 87% are singletons; the top ten hold approximately 1.7%. This sample comprised peripheral blood, obtained in the first trimester of pregnancy. These receptors all stem from a female donor with multiple sclerosis, enrolled in a pregnancy study.

The chain is built from TRBV7-9 and TRBJ2-3, with TRBD2 matching over 8 bases. J lost 2 bases, V lost 4 bases, and 8 bases had no gene match. Per germline, CDR1 SEHNR and CDR2 FQNEAQ (reference sequence). The CDR3 has 16 amino acids. The CDR3 reads CASSSGTRGNTDTQYF. CDR3 coding DNA: TGTGCCAGCAGCTCCGGGACTAGAGGGAACACAGATACGCAGTATTTT.

V is TRBV28 and J is TRBJ2-7; D is unresolved. Germline V lookup: CDR1 MDHEN, CDR2 SYDVKM. The CDR3 covers 12 residues. V dropped 6 bases and J dropped 3 bases, with 9 bases sitting between them. The CDR3 DNA reads as TGTGCCAGCAGATCCTATCGCTACGAGCAGTACTTC. As protein: CASRSYRYEQYF.

This clone occurred once. This chain joins TRBV14 and TRBJ1-2, with 7 bases lining up with TRBD1. In germline, CDR1 is SGHDN, CDR2 FVKESK. V lost 2 bases to trimming and J lost 6 bases; unmatched junction nucleotides: 9. This CDR3 contains 15 residues. The CDR3 spells CASSQFHRGVDGYTF. In DNA, the CDR3 is TGTGCCAGCAGCCAATTCCACAGGGGTGTCGATGGCTACACCTTC. The whole variable domain, filled in from reference TRBV14 and TRBJ1-2, reads EAGVTQFPSHSVIEKGQTVTLRCDPISGHDNLYWYRRVMGKEIKFLLHFVKESKQDESGMPNNRFLAERTGGTYSTLKVQPAELEDSGVYFCASSQFHRGVDGYTFGSGTRLTVV.

This chain links TRBV10-3 with TRBJ1-5; D gene unclear. Trimming left V 3 bases short and J 3 bases short, with 6 bases between. The CDR3 is made up of 13 amino acids. Germline V gives CDR1 ENHRY, CDR2 SYGVKD. The CDR3 loop reads CAISEAINQPQHF. The CDR3 DNA sequence: TGTGCCATCAGTGAAGCTATCAATCAGCCCCAGCATTTT.

CDR3 amino acids: CASSRFGRLDQPQHF. CDR3 bases: TGTGCCAGCAGCCGATTCGGCAGGCTTGATCAGCCCCAGCATTTT. The chain employs TRBV7-9 and TRBJ1-5; D is ambiguous. V was cut by 5 bases and J by 5 bases, with 16 bases left in between. The germline V gene encodes CDR1 SEHNR and CDR2 FQNEAQ (reference sequence). CDR3 length: 15 amino acids. The full variable domain, in which reference TRBV7-9 and TRBJ1-5 provide the parts outside the CDR3, is DTGVSQNPRHKITKRGQNVTFRCDPISEHNRLYWYRQTLGQGPEFLTYFQNEAQLEKSRLLSDRFSAERPKGSFSTLEIQRTEQGDSAMYLCASSRFGRLDQPQHFGDGTRLSIL.

This clone appeared a few times. This chain links TRBV18 with TRBJ1-1; possibly TRBD1 for D (6 bases). Trimming shortened V by 3 bases and J by 3 bases, and 20 bases separated the two germline ends. CDR1 and CDR2 from the germline V gene are KGHSH and LQKENI. CDR3 length: 17 amino acids. Written as DNA, the CDR3 is TGTGCCAGCTCACCGGGAGGGACAAACTTTGATGACACTGAAGCTTTCTTT. Its translation: CASSPGGTNFDDTEAFF.

This chain joins TRBV19 and TRBJ1-1, with TRBD1 matching 9 bases. The germline V gene encodes CDR1 LNHDA and CDR2 SQIVND (reference sequence). V dropped 4 bases and J dropped 7; count of bases not matched to a gene: 13. This CDR3 is built from 16 residues. CDR3 nucleotides: TGTGCCAGTAGTACACAGGGGGCGATTCCCGGACTTGAAGCTTTCTTT. This encodes CASSTQGAIPGLEAFF.

V and J are TRBV19 and TRBJ1-4, with D unclear. Trimming pared 3 bases from V and 7 bases from J, leaving 12 bases between. The CDR3 contains 14 residues. Germline assignment: CDR1 LNHDA and CDR2 SQIVND (reference sequence). The CDR3 spells CASSIRELGEKLFF. The DNA of the CDR3 is TGTGCCAGTAGTATCCGCGAACTTGGTGAAAAACTGTTTTTT.

The chain employs TRBV6-5 and TRBJ1-1, with D maybe TRBD1 (5 bases). V was trimmed by 0 bases and J by 5 bases, leaving 10 bases between them. Germline-derived CDR1 and CDR2 are MNHEY and SVGAGI. This CDR3 is 14 amino acids long. CDR3 sequence reads: CASSYSAGLTEAFF. The DNA of the CDR3 is TGTGCCAGCAGTTACTCTGCAGGGCTTACTGAAGCTTTCTTT.

The chain has TRBV18 and TRBJ2-1; 7 bases align to TRBD1. V trimming: 0 bases; J trimming: 3 bases; junction bases outside the gene matches: 2. CDR1 and CDR2 from the germline V gene are KGHSH and LQKENI. CDR3 length equals 15 residues. DNA for the CDR3: TGTGCCAGCTCACCACCGGGACAGTTCTACAATGAGCAGTTCTTC. Translation: CASSPPGQFYNEQFF.

This clone appeared once. The chain is built from TRBV30 and TRBJ2-1, with TRBD2 matching over 8 bases. Germline CDR1 is GTSNPN and CDR2 is SVGIG (reference sequence). The V and J ends lost 7 bases and 6 bases, in that order; junction bases with no gene match: 14. The CDR3 has 15 amino acids. The CDR3 DNA sequence: TGTGCCTTGTCTCGGGGACTAGGGGATAGCAATGAGCAGTTCTTC. It codes for CALSRGLGDSNEQFF.

This chain uses TRBV18 with TRBJ1-1; no definite D call. CDR1 is KGHSH, CDR2 LQKENI, per germline. This CDR3 has 13 residues. V was trimmed by 3 bases and J by 1 base, leaving 6 bases between them. CDR3 loop: CASSPSGNTEAFF. For the CDR3, the DNA is TGTGCCAGCTCACCGAGCGGGAACACTGAAGCTTTCTTT.

This chain links TRBV19 with TRBJ2-2, with 7 bases matching TRBD1. Germline V gene sequence: CDR1 LNHDA, CDR2 SQIVND (reference sequence). The CDR3 is made up of 15 amino acids. V lost 4 bases and J lost 6; bases outside the gene matches: 8. The CDR3 sequence is CASSTVTGVAGELFF. The CDR3, as DNA: TGTGCCAGTAGTACGGTAACAGGGGTGGCCGGGGAGCTGTTTTTT.

V gene TRBV7-6 combines with J gene TRBJ1-2; 7 bases align to TRBD1. The CDR3 loop spans 14 amino acids. Trimming removed 1 base from V and 8 bases from J; junction bases left unmatched: 7. CDR1 and CDR2 from the germline V gene are SGHVS and FNYEAQ. This chain's CDR3 is CASSLGLGDSGYTF. For the CDR3, the DNA is TGTGCCAGCAGCTTAGGATTAGGGGACAGCGGCTACACCTTC.

This rearrangement joins TRBV27 to TRBJ2-7; TRBD2 is a possible D gene (5 bases). Germline CDR1 is MNHEY and CDR2 is SMNVEV (reference sequence). This CDR3 region has 14 residues. The V end was cut by 8 bases, the J end by 2 bases, with 16 bases between. CDR3 protein: CASRKLEGTYEQYF. CDR3 in DNA: TGTGCCAGCCGTAAACTAGAGGGAACCTACGAGCAGTACTTC.

V usage is TRBV6-1 and J usage is TRBJ1-2; weak D call: TRBD1 (6 bases). This CDR3 is built from 13 residues. V was shortened by 6 bases and J by 4 bases, with 12 bases between the two germline ends. Looked up from germline, CDR1 is MNHNS and CDR2 is SASEGT. The CDR3 bases are TGTGCCAGCAGAACTCAGGGGACCTATGGCTACACCTTC. It codes for CASRTQGTYGYTF.

The V call is TRBV28, the J call TRBJ2-7, with a tentative D call TRBD1 (5 bases). The germline V gene has CDR1 MDHEN and CDR2 SYDVKM. V lost 6 bases, J lost 4 bases, and 10 bases lay in between. This CDR3 spans 12 amino acids. The CDR3 protein is CASSIQGYEQYF. CDR3 in DNA: TGTGCCAGCAGCATCCAGGGTTACGAGCAGTACTTC.

The chain has TRBV6-5 and TRBJ2-3; 7 bases fit TRBD1. V shed 6 bases and J 8 bases; nucleotides not matched to a gene: 8. CDR1 MNHEY and CDR2 SVGAGI come from the germline V gene. The CDR3 runs 13 residues. Here the CDR3 reads CASSRDSRGTQYF. DNA of the CDR3: TGTGCCAGCAGCCGGGACAGCCGGGGTACGCAGTATTTT.

CDR3 DNA sequence: TGTGCCAGCAGCAACCTCGAGGGAGAGAGAGAGACCCAGTACTTC. It codes for CASSNLEGERETQYF. The chain is built from TRBV13 and TRBJ2-5, with D possibly being TRBD2 (5 bases). Per germline, CDR1 PRHDT and CDR2 FYEKMQ (reference sequence). This CDR3 is built from 15 residues. V lost 5 bases and J lost 4, with 17 bases in between.

This clone was found once. The rearrangement joins TRBV5-1 to TRBJ2-3, with 12 nucleotides matching TRBD2. Germline loops: CDR1 SGHRS, CDR2 YFSETQ. The trim removed 4 bases at V and 4 bases at J, leaving 4 bases unmatched. The CDR3 covers 15 residues. The CDR3 sequence is CASSQTSGSADTQYF. The CDR3 bases are TGCGCCAGCAGCCAGACTAGCGGGAGCGCAGATACGCAGTATTTT.

This clone came up once. J is TRBJ2-7 and V is TRBV30, with 9 nucleotides matching TRBD2. Trimming cost V 0 bases and J 3 bases; bases outside gene matches: 6. The V gene's germline CDR1 is GTSNPN and CDR2 SVGIG (reference sequence). The CDR3 spans 15 residues. CDR3 sequence: CAWSVGASGVYEQYF. In nucleotides, the CDR3 is TGTGCCTGGAGTGTAGGAGCTAGCGGGGTCTACGAGCAGTACTTC.

The sample holds one count of this clone. The V gene is TRBV30, the J gene TRBJ2-3; TRBD2 matches at 12 bases. Losses at the gene ends were 7 bases for V and 0 bases for J; bases not matched to a gene: 5. The CDR3 contains 15 residues. Looked up from germline, CDR1 is GTSNPN and CDR2 is SVGIG (reference sequence). The CDR3 is CALSGTSGSTDTQYF. CDR3 DNA: TGTGCCTTATCCGGGACTAGCGGGAGCACAGATACGCAGTATTTT.

This clone ranks as medium-sized. The rearrangement links TRBV6-1 to TRBJ2-3, with TRBD1 matching 11 bases. There are 15 residues in the CDR3. J was trimmed by 4 bases and V by 1 base; bases with no gene match: 1. Germline assignment: CDR1 MNHNS and CDR2 SASEGT. The CDR3 DNA sequence: TGTGCCAGCAGTGAAGGGACAGGGGGCGCAGATACGCAGTATTTT. Amino acid sequence: CASSEGTGGADTQYF.

The chain uses TRBV7-2 and TRBJ2-1; 9 bases line up with TRBD2. The junction had 11 bases not matched to a gene; V was cut back by 0 bases and J by 8 bases. This CDR3 has 17 residues. Germline V lookup: CDR1 SGHTA, CDR2 FQGNSA. CDR3 loop: CASSLARASGNVYEQFF. CDR3 DNA: TGTGCCAGCAGCTTAGCGAGGGCTAGCGGGAATGTATATGAGCAGTTCTTC.

This clone was recorded only once. This chain links TRBV7-8 with TRBJ1-1, with D unresolved. This CDR3 region has 12 residues. Germline loops: CDR1 SGHVS, CDR2 FQNEAQ. Between the trimmed V and J ends, which lost 5 bases and 6 bases, there was a span of 10 bases. The CDR3 nucleotides read TGTGCCAGCAGCCCACCCGGGGCTGAAGCTTTCTTT. This codes for CASSPPGAEAFF.

For the CDR3, the DNA is TGTGCCAGCTCAGAAGGACAGGGGAGTGGAAACACTGAAGCTTTCTTT. It yields the protein CASSEGQGSGNTEAFF. This chain uses TRBV18 with TRBJ1-1; 9 bases line up with TRBD1. The CDR3 spans 16 residues. Germline trimming cut 5 bases from V and 2 bases from J; bases unmatched to any gene: 9. Germline loops: CDR1 KGHSH, CDR2 LQKENI.